The clone carrying this T cell receptor (beta chain) showed up many times. Antigen unknown. This sample is drawn from a study of metastatic and nonmetastatic thyroid tumors. As for the study in general: Repertoire data that came from the blood and tumor or nodule tissue of malignant and benign thyroid patients were compared.

Among the patients, none had received any treatment before thyroid surgery. Using MiXCR, TCRdb reanalyzed the PCR reads. The data contain 15,000 or so clones, approximately 12% of them singletons. Study results and caveats: Reports indicated that malignant thyroid tumors showed significantly higher TCR beta diversity than benign nodules did, in blood and tumor.

Germline V gene sequence: CDR1 SGHRS, CDR2 YFSETQ. The length of the CDR3 is 14 residues. Trimming took 4 bases from V and 3 from J; bases not matched to a gene: 2. The clonotype was recovered from a female donor with papillary thyroid cancer or a benign thyroid nodule (not recorded which). Some clones in this sample may be carry-over from other donors' samples. The rearrangement joins TRBV5-1 to TRBJ2-2; the match to TRBD1 covers 8 bases. The sequenced material came from tumor tissue. CDR3 nucleotides: TGCGCCAGCAGCAGGACAGGGTACACCGGGGAGCTGTTTTTT. It yields the protein CASSRTGYTGELFF.